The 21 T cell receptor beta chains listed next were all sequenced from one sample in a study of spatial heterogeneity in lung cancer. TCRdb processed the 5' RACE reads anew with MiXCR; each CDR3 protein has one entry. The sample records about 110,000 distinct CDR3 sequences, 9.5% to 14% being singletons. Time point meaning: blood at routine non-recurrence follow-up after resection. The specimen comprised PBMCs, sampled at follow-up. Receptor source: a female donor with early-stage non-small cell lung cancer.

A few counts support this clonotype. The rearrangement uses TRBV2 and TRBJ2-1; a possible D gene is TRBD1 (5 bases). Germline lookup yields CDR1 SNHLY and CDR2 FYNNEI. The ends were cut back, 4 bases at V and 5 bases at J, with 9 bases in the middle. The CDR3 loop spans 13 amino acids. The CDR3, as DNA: TGTGCCAGCAGTGTGGGGCTAAACAATGAGCAGTTCTTC. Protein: CASSVGLNNEQFF.

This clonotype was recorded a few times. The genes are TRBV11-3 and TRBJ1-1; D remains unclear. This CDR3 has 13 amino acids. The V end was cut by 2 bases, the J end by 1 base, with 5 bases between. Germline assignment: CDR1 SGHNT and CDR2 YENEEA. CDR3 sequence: CASSLLENTEAFF. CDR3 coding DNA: TGTGCCAGCAGCTTACTGGAGAACACTGAAGCTTTCTTT.

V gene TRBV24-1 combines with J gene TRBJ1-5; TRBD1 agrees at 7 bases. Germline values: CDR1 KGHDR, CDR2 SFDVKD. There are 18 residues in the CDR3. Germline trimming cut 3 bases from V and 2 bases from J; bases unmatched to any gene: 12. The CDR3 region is CATSDGPQGGRGNQPQHF. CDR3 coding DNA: TGTGCCACCAGTGATGGACCCCAGGGGGGGCGAGGCAATCAGCCCCAGCATTTT.

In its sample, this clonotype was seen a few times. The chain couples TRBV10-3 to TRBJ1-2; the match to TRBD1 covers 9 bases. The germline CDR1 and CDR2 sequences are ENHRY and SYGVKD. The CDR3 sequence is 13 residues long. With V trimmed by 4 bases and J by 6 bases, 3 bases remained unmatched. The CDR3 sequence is CAISAQGANGYTF. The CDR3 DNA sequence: TGTGCCATCAGTGCACAGGGGGCGAATGGCTACACCTTC.

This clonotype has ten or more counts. The CDR3: CASSPAINYGYTF. For the CDR3, the DNA is TGTGCCAGCAGTCCGGCTATTAACTATGGCTACACCTTC. The V gene is TRBV27, the J gene TRBJ1-2; D unclear. The CDR3 has 13 residues. V lost 5 bases and J 1 base, leaving 8 bases between the germline ends. Germline V lookup: CDR1 MNHEY, CDR2 SMNVEV (reference sequence).

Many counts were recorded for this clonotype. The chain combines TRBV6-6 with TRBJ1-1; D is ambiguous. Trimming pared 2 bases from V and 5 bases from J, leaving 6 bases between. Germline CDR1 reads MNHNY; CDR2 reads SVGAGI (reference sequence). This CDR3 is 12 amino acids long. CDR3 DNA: TGTGCCAGCAGTTACGCGGGGACTGAAGCTTTCTTT. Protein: CASSYAGTEAFF.

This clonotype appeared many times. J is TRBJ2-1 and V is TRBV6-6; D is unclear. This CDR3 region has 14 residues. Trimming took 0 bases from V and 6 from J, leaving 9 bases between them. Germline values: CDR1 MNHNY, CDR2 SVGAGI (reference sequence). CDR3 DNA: TGTGCCAGCAGTTACTCACATAAATTCAATGAGCAGTTCTTC. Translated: CASSYSHKFNEQFF.

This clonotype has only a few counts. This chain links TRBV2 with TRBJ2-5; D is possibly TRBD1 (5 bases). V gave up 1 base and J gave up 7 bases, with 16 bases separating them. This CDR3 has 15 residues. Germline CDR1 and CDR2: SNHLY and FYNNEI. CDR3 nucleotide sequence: TGTGCCAGCAGTGAAGGGAGACACTCGCAGGGGACCCAGTACTTC. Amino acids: CASSEGRHSQGTQYF.

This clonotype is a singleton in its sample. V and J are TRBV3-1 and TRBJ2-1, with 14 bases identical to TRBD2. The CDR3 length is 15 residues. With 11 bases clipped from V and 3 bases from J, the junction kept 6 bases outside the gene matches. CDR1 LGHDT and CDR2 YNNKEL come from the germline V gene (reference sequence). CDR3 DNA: TGTGCCGTCAGGGGACTAGCGGGAGTCTACAATGAGCAGTTCTTC. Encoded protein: CAVRGLAGVYNEQFF.

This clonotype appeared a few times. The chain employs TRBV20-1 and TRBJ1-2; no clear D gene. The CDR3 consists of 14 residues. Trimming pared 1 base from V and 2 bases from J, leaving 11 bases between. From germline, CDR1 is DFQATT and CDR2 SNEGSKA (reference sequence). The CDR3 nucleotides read TGCAGTGCTAGAGCTCCGGCTGCAAACTATGGCTACACCTTC. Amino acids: CSARAPAANYGYTF.

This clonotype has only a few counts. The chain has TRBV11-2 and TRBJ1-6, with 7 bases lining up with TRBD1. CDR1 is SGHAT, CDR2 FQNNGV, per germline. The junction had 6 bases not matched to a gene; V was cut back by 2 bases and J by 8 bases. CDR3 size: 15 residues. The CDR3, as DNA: TGTGCCAGCAGCTTAAATTCAGGGGGTCATTCACCCCTCCACTTT. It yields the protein CASSLNSGGHSPLHF.

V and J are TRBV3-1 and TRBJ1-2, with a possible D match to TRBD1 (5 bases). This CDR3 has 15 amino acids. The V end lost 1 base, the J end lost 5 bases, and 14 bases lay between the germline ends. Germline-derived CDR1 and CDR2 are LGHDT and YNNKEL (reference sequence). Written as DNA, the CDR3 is TGTGCCAGCAGCCAAGGGGGCGGGCTAGGTTATGGCTACACCTTC. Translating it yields CASSQGGGLGYGYTF.

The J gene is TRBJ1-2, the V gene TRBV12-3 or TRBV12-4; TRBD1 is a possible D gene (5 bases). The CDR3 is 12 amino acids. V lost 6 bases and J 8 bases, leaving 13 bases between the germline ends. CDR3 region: CASRWAEGGYTF. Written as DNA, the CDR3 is TGTGCCAGCAGGTGGGCCGAGGGGGGCTACACCTTC.

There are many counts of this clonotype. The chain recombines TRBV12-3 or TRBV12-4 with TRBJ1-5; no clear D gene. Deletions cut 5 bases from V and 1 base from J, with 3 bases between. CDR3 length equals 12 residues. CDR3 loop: CASSVSNQPQHF. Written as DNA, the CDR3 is TGTGCCAGCAGTGTCAGCAATCAGCCCCAGCATTTT.

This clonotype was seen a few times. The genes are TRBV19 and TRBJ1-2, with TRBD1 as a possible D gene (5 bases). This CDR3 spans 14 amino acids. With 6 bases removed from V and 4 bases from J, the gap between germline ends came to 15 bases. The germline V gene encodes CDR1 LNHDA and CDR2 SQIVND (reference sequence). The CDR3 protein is CASSPREVSYGYTF. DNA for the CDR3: TGTGCCAGTAGCCCCAGGGAAGTGTCCTATGGCTACACCTTC.

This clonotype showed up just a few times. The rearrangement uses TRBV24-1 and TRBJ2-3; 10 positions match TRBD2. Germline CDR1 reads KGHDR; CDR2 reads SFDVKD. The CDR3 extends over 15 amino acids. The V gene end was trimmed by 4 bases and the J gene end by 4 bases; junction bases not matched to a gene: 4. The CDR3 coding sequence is TGTGCCACCAGTGACGGGACTAGCGCGGCAGATACGCAGTATTTT. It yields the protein CATSDGTSAADTQYF.

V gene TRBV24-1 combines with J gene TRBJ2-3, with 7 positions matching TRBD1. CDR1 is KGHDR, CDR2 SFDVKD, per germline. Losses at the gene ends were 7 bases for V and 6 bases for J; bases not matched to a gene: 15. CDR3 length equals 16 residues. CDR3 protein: CATSDRTGWVVDTQYF. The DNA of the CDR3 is TGTGCCACCAGCGACCGGACAGGCTGGGTGGTTGATACGCAGTATTTT.

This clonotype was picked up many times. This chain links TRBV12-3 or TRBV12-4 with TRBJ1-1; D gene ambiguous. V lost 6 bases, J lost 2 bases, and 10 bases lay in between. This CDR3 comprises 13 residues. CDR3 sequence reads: CASSLLSNTEAFF. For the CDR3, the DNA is TGTGCCAGCAGCCTTTTATCTAACACTGAAGCTTTCTTT.

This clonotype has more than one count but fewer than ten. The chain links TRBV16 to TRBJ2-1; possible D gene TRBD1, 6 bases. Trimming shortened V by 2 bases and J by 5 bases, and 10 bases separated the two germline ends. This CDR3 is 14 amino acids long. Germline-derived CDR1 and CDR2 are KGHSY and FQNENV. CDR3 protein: CASSQRWGHNEQFF. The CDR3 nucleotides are TGTGCCAGCAGCCAACGGTGGGGGCACAATGAGCAGTTCTTC.

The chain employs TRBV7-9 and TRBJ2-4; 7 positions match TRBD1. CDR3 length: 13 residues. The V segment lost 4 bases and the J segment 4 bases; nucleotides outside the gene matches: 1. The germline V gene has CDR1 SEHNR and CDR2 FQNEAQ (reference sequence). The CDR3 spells CASSSGQKNIQYF. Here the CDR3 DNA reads TGTGCCAGCAGCTCGGGACAGAAAAACATTCAGTACTTC. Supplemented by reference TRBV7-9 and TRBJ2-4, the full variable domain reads DTGVSQNPRHKITKRGQNVTFRCDPISEHNRLYWYRQTLGQGPEFLTYFQNEAQLEKSRLLSDRFSAERPKGSFSTLEIQRTEQGDSAMYLCASSSGQKNIQYFGAGTRLSVL.

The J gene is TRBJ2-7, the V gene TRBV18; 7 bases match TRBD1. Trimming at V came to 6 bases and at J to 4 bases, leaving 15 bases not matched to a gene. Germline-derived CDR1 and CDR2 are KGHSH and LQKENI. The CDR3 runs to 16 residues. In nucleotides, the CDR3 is TGTGCCAGCTCCCTCCCTGGCCACAGGGGTTCTTACGAGCAGTACGTC. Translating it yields CASSLPGHRGSYEQYV.